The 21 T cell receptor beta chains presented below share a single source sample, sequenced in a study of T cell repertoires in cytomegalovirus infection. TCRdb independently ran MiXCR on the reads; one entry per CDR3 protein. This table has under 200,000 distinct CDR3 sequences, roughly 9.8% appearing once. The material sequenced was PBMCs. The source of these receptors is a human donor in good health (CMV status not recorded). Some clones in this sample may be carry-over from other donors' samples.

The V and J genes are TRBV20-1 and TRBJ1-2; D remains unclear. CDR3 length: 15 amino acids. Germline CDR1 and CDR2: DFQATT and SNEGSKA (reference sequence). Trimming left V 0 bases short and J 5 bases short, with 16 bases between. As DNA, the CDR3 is TGCAGTGCTAGAGATTCGCAGAGTTCCCGGTATGGCTACACCTTC. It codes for CSARDSQSSRYGYTF.

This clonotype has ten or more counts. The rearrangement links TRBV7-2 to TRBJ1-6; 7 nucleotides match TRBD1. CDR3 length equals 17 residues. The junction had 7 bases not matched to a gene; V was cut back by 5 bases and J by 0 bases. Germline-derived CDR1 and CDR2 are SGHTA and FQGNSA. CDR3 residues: CASSPGGLSSYNSPLHF. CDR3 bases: TGTGCCAGCAGCCCAGGGGGTCTGAGCTCCTATAATTCACCCCTCCACTTT.

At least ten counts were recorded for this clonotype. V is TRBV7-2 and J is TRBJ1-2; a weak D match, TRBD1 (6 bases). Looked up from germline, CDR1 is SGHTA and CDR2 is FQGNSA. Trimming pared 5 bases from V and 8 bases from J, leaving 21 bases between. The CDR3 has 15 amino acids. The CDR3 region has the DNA TGTGCCAGCAGCCGCCGTCCGGGACAAGAAAGGGGCTACACCTTC. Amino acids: CASSRRPGQERGYTF. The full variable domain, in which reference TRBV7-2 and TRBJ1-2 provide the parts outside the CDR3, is GAGVSQSPSNKVTEKGKDVELRCDPISGHTALYWYRQSLGQGLEFLIYFQGNSAPDKSGLPSDRFSAERTGGSVSTLTIQRTQQEDSAVYLCASSRRPGQERGYTFGSGTRLTVV.

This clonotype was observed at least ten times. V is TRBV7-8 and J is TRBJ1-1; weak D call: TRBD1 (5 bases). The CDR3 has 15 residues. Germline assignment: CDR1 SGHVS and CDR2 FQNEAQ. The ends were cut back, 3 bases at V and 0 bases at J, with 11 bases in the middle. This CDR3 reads CASSFQRGMNTEAFF. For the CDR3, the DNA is TGTGCCAGCAGCTTCCAAAGGGGAATGAACACTGAAGCTTTCTTT.

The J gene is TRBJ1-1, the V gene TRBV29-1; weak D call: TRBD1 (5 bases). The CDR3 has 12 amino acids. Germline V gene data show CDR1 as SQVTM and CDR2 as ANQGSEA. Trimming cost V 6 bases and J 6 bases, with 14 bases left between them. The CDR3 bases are TGCAGCGTCCGAAGGACGGGGCCTGAAGCTTTCTTT. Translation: CSVRRTGPEAFF.

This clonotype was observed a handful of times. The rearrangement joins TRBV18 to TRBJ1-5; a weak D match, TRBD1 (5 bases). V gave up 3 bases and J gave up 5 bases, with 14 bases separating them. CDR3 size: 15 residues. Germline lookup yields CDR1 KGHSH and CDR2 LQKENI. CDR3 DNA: TGTGCCAGCTCACCGGTTCGTCAGGGTGATCAGCCCCAGCATTTT. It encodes CASSPVRQGDQPQHF.

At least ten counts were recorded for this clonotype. CDR3 sequence reads: CASREDGALRAGANVLTF. CDR3 DNA sequence: TGTGCCAGCAGAGAAGACGGGGCTCTTAGGGCTGGGGCCAACGTCCTGACTTTC. V and J are TRBV27 and TRBJ2-6; D may match TRBD1 or TRBD2 (5 bases each). V was shortened by 6 bases and J by 2 bases, with 20 bases between the two germline ends. This CDR3 has 18 residues. The germline CDR1 and CDR2 sequences are MNHEY and SMNVEV (reference sequence).

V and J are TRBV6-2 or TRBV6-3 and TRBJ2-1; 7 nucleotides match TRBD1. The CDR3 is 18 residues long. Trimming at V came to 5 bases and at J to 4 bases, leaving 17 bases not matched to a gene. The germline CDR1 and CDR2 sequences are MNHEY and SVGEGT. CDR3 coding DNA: TGTGCCAGCAGTCAAACCTCCGACAGGGTTAAGAGGTACAATGAGCAGTTCTTC. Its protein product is CASSQTSDRVKRYNEQFF.

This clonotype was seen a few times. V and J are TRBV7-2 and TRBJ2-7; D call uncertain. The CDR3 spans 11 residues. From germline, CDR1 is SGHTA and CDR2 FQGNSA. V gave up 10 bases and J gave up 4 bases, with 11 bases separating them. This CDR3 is CANSDGYEQYF. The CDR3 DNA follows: TGTGCCAACAGTGACGGGTACGAGCAGTACTTC. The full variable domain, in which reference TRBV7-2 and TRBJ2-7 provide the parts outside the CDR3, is GAGVSQSPSNKVTEKGKDVELRCDPISGHTALYWYRQSLGQGLEFLIYFQGNSAPDKSGLPSDRFSAERTGGSVSTLTIQRTQQEDSAVYLCANSDGYEQYFGPGTRLTVT.

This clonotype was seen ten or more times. CDR3 DNA: TGTGCCAGTAGTCCGGATCTCCGGGAGACCCAGTACTTC. It yields the protein CASSPDLRETQYF. The rearrangement links TRBV19 to TRBJ2-5; D not resolved. Trimming cost V 5 bases and J 5 bases, with 12 bases left between them. This CDR3 region has 13 residues. Germline CDR1 LNHDA, CDR2 SQIVND (reference sequence). Complete variable domain (other parts from reference TRBV19 and TRBJ2-5): DGGITQSPKYLFRKEGQNVTLSCEQNLNHDAMYWYRQDPGQGLRLIYYSQIVNDFQKGDIAEGYSVSREKKESFPLTVTSAQKNPTAFYLCASSPDLRETQYFGPGTRLLVL.

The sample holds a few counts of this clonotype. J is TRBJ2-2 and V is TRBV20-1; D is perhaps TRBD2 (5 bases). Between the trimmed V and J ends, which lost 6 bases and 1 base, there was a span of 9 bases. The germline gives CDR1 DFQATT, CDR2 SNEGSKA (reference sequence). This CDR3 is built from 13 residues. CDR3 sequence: CSAHAGNTGELFF. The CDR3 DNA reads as TGCAGTGCCCACGCGGGGAACACCGGGGAGCTGTTTTTT.

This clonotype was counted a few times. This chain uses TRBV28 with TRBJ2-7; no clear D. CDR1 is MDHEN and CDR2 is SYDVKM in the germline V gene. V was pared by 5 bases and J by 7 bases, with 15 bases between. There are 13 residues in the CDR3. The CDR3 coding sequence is TGTGCCAGCAGTCCCTACCCATTAGGGGAGCAGTACTTC. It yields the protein CASSPYPLGEQYF.

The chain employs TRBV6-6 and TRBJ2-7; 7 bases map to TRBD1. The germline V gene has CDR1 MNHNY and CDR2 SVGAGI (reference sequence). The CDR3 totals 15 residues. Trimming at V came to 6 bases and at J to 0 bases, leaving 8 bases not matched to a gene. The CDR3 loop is CASRRDSQFSYEQYF. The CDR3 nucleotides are TGTGCCAGCAGGAGGGACAGCCAATTCTCCTACGAGCAGTACTTC.

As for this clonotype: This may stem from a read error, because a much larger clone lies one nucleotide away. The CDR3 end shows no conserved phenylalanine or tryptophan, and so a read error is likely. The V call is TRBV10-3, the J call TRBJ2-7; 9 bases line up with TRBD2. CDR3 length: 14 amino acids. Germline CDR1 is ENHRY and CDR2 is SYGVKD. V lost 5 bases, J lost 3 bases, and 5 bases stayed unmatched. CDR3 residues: CAISTGTSNYEQYL. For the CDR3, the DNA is TGTGCCATCAGTACCGGGACTAGCAACTACGAGCAGTACTTA.

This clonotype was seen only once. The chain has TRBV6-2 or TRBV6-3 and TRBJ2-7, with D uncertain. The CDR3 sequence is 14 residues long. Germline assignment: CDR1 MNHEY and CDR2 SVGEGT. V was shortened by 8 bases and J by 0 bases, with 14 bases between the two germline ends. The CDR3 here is CASQTATTSYEQYF. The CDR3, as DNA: TGTGCCAGCCAAACGGCGACCACCTCCTACGAGCAGTACTTC.

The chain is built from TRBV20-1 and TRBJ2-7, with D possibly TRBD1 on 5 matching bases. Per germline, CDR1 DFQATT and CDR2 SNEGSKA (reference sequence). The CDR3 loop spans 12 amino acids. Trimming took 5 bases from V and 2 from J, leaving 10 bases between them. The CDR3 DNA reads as TGCAGTGCTTGGGGCCGAACCTACGAGCAGTACTTC. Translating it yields CSAWGRTYEQYF.

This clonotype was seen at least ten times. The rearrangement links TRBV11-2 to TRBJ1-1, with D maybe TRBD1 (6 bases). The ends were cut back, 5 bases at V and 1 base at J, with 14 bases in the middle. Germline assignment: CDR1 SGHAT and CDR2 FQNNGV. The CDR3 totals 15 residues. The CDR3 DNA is TGTGCCAGCAGCCCGTCGGGGGGCCAGAACACTGAAGCTTTCTTT. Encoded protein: CASSPSGGQNTEAFF. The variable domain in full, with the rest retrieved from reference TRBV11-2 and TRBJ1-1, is EAGVAQSPRYKIIEKRQSVAFWCNPISGHATLYWYQQILGQGPKLLIQFQNNGVVDDSQLPKDRFSAERLKGVDSTLKIQPAKLEDSAVYLCASSPSGGQNTEAFFGQGTRLTVV.

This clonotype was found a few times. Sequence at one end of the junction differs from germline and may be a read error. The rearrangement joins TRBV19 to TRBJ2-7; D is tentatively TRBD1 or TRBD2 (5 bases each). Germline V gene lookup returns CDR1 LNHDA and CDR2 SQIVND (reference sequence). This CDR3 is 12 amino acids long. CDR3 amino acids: CAGRDLSYEQYF. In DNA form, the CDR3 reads TGTGCCGGTAGGGACCTCTCCTACGAGCAGTACTTC. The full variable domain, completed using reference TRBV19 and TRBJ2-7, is DGGITQSPKYLFRKEGQNVTLSCEQNLNHDAMYWYRQDPGQGLRLIYYSQIVNDFQKGDIAEGYSVSREKKESFPLTVTSAQKNPTAFYLCAGRDLSYEQYFGPGTRLTVT.

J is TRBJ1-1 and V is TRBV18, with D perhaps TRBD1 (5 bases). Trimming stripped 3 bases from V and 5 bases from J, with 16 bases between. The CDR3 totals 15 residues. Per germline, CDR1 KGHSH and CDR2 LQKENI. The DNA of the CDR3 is TGTGCCAGCTCACCCTCGGGCAGGGTTGAAACTGAAGCTTTCTTT. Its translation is CASSPSGRVETEAFF.

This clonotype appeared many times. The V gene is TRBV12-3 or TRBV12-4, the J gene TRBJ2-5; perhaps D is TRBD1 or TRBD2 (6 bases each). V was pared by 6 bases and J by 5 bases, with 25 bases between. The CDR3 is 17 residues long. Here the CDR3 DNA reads TGTGCCAGCAGCGCTGCCCGGAGCAGGGGAGGTCAGGAGACCCAGTACTTC. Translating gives CASSAARSRGGQETQYF.

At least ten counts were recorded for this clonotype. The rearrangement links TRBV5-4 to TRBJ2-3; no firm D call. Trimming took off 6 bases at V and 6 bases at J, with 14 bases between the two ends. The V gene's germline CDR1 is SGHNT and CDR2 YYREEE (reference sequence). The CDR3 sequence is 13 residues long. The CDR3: CASTERTLDTQYF. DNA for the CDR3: TGTGCCAGCACCGAGAGAACTCTGGATACGCAGTATTTT.